Shown below are 29 T cell receptor beta chains from a single sample sequenced in a study of metastatic and nonmetastatic thyroid tumors (dated by TCRdb to about 2020). The library was produced with PCR. Sequencer: Illumina HiSeq 4000. Using fastp at Q25 and MiXCR, TCRdb reprocessed the public reads and kept productive beta chains. In all, the sample holds some 54,000 clones, and roughly 18% of those were seen once. The leading ten clones occupy under 3% of the sample. Before undergoing thyroid surgery, none of the patients had been given any kind of treatment. The sample was blood. These receptors all stem from a female donor with papillary thyroid cancer or a benign thyroid nodule (not recorded which). Some clones in this sample may be carry-over from other donors' samples.

This clone was observed at least ten times. This rearrangement joins TRBV6-1 to TRBJ1-5; maybe TRBD1 (5 bases). V was trimmed by 9 bases and J by 4 bases, leaving 16 bases between them. Germline CDR1 is MNHNS and CDR2 is SASEGT. This CDR3 contains 14 residues. The CDR3 loop reads CASSVLQENQPQHF. CDR3 nucleotide sequence: TGTGCCAGTTCCGTTTTACAGGAAAATCAGCCCCAGCATTTT.

This clone has just a few counts. Its ends do not fully match the called genes, so a read error is possible. The chain carries TRBV12-3 or TRBV12-4 and TRBJ2-6; tentatively, D is TRBD1 (5 bases). This CDR3 region has 15 residues. The CDR3 DNA reads TGTGCCAGCACCTTTGGGTGGTCTGGGGCCAACGTCTTGACTTTC. Its translation: CASTFGWSGANVLTF.

V and J are TRBV19 and TRBJ2-3, with no clear D. Between the trimmed V and J ends, which lost 1 base and 1 base, there was a span of 15 bases. Germline-derived CDR1 and CDR2 are LNHDA and SQIVND (reference sequence). CDR3 length: 17 amino acids. CDR3 sequence: CASSIVPGIYRTDTQYF. The CDR3 bases are TGTGCCAGTAGTATAGTCCCCGGAATATACCGCACAGATACGCAGTATTTT. Variable domain in full (rest from reference TRBV19 and TRBJ2-3): DGGITQSPKYLFRKEGQNVTLSCEQNLNHDAMYWYRQDPGQGLRLIYYSQIVNDFQKGDIAEGYSVSREKKESFPLTVTSAQKNPTAFYLCASSIVPGIYRTDTQYFGPGTRLTVL.

This clone was observed a few times. The chain employs TRBV6-4 and TRBJ2-3; TRBD2 matches at 9 bases. J was trimmed by 4 bases and V by 2 bases; bases with no gene match: 4. CDR1 is MRHNA and CDR2 is SNTAGT in the germline V gene. The CDR3 runs 15 residues. CDR3 sequence: CASSDRLAGPDTQYF. The CDR3 region has the DNA TGTGCCAGCAGTGACCGGCTAGCGGGACCAGATACGCAGTATTTT.

This clone was picked up many times. A read error is likely, as this CDR3 ends without the conserved phenylalanine or tryptophan. The rearrangement uses TRBV6-1 and TRBJ2-1; tentative D call: TRBD2 (6 bases). Germline CDR1 and CDR2: MNHNS and SASEGT. The CDR3 is made up of 17 amino acids. Deletions cut 2 bases from V and 4 bases from J, with 18 bases between. CDR3 region: CASSEFVEGRPYNEQFI. Here the CDR3 DNA reads TGTGCCAGCAGTGAATTCGTCGAGGGGAGGCCTTACAATGAGCAGTTCATC.

This clone was counted ten times or more. The chain combines TRBV6-1 with TRBJ1-5, with no clear D. CDR1 and CDR2 from the germline V gene are MNHNS and SASEGT. Between the trimmed V and J ends, which lost 3 bases and 0 bases, there was a span of 9 bases. The length of the CDR3 is 15 residues. The CDR3 region is CASSEGGYSNQPQHF. The CDR3 coding sequence is TGTGCCAGCAGTGAGGGAGGTTATAGCAATCAGCCCCAGCATTTT.

This clone was detected ten times or more. The same CDR3 also results from other DNA sequences found in this sample. The chain recombines TRBV7-2 with TRBJ1-1; perhaps TRBD1 as D (5 bases). Trimming removed 0 bases at V and 7 bases at J, with 9 bases between. The length of the CDR3 is 13 residues. Germline CDR1 is SGHTA and CDR2 is FQGNSA. The CDR3 here is CASSLASGVEAFF. The DNA for the CDR3 is TGTGCCAGCAGCTTAGCATCGGGGGTTGAAGCTTTCTTT.

This clone turned up a few times. This clone may be a read error of a much larger clone one base away. The identical CDR3 is also encoded by other nucleotide sequences in the sample. The chain has TRBV18 and TRBJ2-1; 8 bases line up with TRBD2. CDR1 is KGHSH, CDR2 LQKENI, per germline. This CDR3 contains 17 residues. The CDR3 region is CASSQPGGQGSYNEQFF. The CDR3, as DNA: TGTGCCAGCTCACAACCGGGAGGGCAGGGCTCCTACAACGAGCAGTTCTTC.

This clone was recorded at least ten times. The rearrangement uses TRBV4-2 and TRBJ2-7, with 9 bases identical to TRBD2. Germline V gene data show CDR1 as LGHNA and CDR2 as YNFKEQ. This CDR3 is built from 15 residues. Losses at the gene ends were 1 base for V and 2 bases for J; bases not matched to a gene: 3. The CDR3 is CASSQGGRGAYEQYF. The CDR3 DNA sequence: TGTGCCAGCAGCCAAGGCGGGAGGGGCGCCTACGAGCAGTACTTC.

With regard to this clone: Just one base apart from a much larger clone, this may be a read error. The identical CDR3 is also encoded by other nucleotide sequences in the sample. The chain has TRBV9 and TRBJ1-1; D not certain. Deletions cut 3 bases from V and 2 bases from J, with 5 bases between. Germline V gene sequence: CDR1 SGDLS, CDR2 YYNGEE. This CDR3 region has 12 residues. CDR3 DNA sequence: TGTGCCAGCAGCGGATCTAACACTGAAGCTTTCTTT. It yields the protein CASSGSNTEAFF.

The CDR3 DNA is TGTGCCAGCAGTAAGTCTAGCGCACAAGAGACCCAGTACTTC. This encodes CASSKSSAQETQYF. The chain uses TRBV6-1 and TRBJ2-5; maybe TRBD2 (6 bases). Germline CDR1 reads MNHNS; CDR2 reads SASEGT. This CDR3 region has 14 residues. Trimming removed 5 bases from V and 2 bases from J, with 12 bases in between.

V usage is TRBV30 and J usage is TRBJ1-2; possibly TRBD1 for D (5 bases). From germline, CDR1 is GTSNPN and CDR2 SVGIG (reference sequence). Deletions cut 5 bases from V and 7 bases from J, with 17 bases between. There are 13 residues in the CDR3. CDR3 loop: CAWAQTESGGYTF. CDR3 DNA sequence: TGTGCCTGGGCTCAGACAGAGTCTGGTGGCTACACCTTC. The entire variable domain, with the rest obtained from reference TRBV30 and TRBJ1-2, is as follows: SQTIHQWPATLVQPVGSPLSLECTVEGTSNPNLYWYRQAAGRGLQLLFYSVGIGQISSEVPQNLSASRPQDRQFILSSKKLLLSDSGFYLCAWAQTESGGYTFGSGTRLTVV.

The sample holds many counts of this clone. V usage is TRBV6-1 and J usage is TRBJ2-1; D is undetermined. Looked up from germline, CDR1 is MNHNS and CDR2 is SASEGT. The CDR3 covers 13 residues. V was trimmed by 2 bases and J by 4 bases, leaving 6 bases between them. The CDR3 protein is CASSESPYNEQFF. The CDR3 DNA is TGTGCCAGCAGTGAAAGTCCATACAATGAGCAGTTCTTC.

This clone has only a few counts. A much larger clone differs by one base, so this may be a read error. The V gene is TRBV7-9, the J gene TRBJ2-3, with D perhaps matching TRBD1 or TRBD2 (6 bases each). The germline V gene encodes CDR1 SEHNR and CDR2 FQNEAQ (reference sequence). The CDR3 loop spans 10 amino acids. As DNA, the CDR3 is TGTGCCAGCAGCCCCCGGACAGCGGGTTTT. Translation: CASSPRTAGF.

This clone was seen ten or more times. V is TRBV7-6 and J is TRBJ2-1; TRBD2 aligns across 11 bases. The CDR3 has 16 residues. The ends lost 0 bases at V and 8 bases at J; junction bases unmatched: 6. CDR1 is SGHVS, CDR2 FNYEAQ, per germline. CDR3 coding DNA: TGTGCCAGCAGCTTAGCGCTAATAGCGGGAGGGGATGAGCAGTTCTTC. It translates to CASSLALIAGGDEQFF.

At least ten counts were recorded for this clone. This specimen includes other DNA sequences encoding the same CDR3. J is TRBJ1-1 and V is TRBV7-3; TRBD1 matches at 7 bases. The CDR3 totals 14 residues. J gave up 4 bases and V 2 bases, and 4 bases lay outside the gene matches. CDR1 is SGHTA and CDR2 is FQGTGA in the germline V gene. The CDR3 bases are TGTGCCAGCAGCTTAGGGGCAGGGGGCACTGAAGCTTTCTTT. The encoded protein is CASSLGAGGTEAFF. Complete variable domain (other parts from reference TRBV7-3 and TRBJ1-1): GAGVSQTPSNKVTEKGKYVELRCDPISGHTALYWYRQSLGQGPEFLIYFQGTGAADDSGLPNDRFFAVRPEGSVSTLKIQRTERGDSAVYLCASSLGAGGTEAFFGQGTRLTVV.

Points on this clone: The germline gene is not matched at one end of the junction; a read error may be the cause. This chain connects TRBV20-1 to TRBJ1-5, with TRBD1 as a possible D gene (6 bases). This CDR3 spans 12 amino acids. Germline lookup yields CDR1 DFQATT and CDR2 SNEGSKA (reference sequence). As DNA, the CDR3 is TGCAGTGCAAAACAGGGTACTCAGCCCCATCATTTT. This encodes CSAKQGTQPHHF.

This clone was counted many times. CDR3 nucleotides: TGTGCCAGCAGTCCGTCTCGGGACGAGCAGTACTTC. Translated: CASSPSRDEQYF. The chain combines TRBV28 with TRBJ2-7, with unresolved D. Germline assignment: CDR1 MDHEN and CDR2 SYDVKM. V was shortened by 5 bases and J by 5 bases, with 10 bases between the two germline ends. This CDR3 spans 12 amino acids. The variable domain in full, completed from reference TRBV28 and TRBJ2-7, reads DVKVTQSSRYLVKRTGEKVFLECVQDMDHENMFWYRQDPGLGLRLIYFSYDVKMKEKGDIPEGYSVSREKKERFSLILESASTNQTSMYLCASSPSRDEQYFGPGTRLTVT.

This clone has ten or more counts. With a much larger clone just one base away, this may be a read error. This chain uses TRBV12-3 or TRBV12-4 with TRBJ1-5, with 8 bases that match TRBD1. V was pared by 6 bases and J by 9 bases, with 7 bases of the junction left unmatched. The length of the CDR3 is 13 residues. The CDR3 region has the DNA TGTGCCAGCAGGGGACAGGCCTCTTCGCCCCAGCATTTT. Its protein product is CASRGQASSPQHF.

This clone was detected many times. The V and J genes are TRBV27 and TRBJ1-1, with D perhaps TRBD1 (5 bases). CDR1 is MNHEY and CDR2 is SMNVEV in the germline V gene (reference sequence). The CDR3 length is 15 residues. Trimming cost V 3 bases and J 2 bases, with 13 bases left between them. As DNA, the CDR3 is TGTGCCAGCAGTTTGGCCCTCGGGGGAAACACTGAAGCTTTCTTT. Protein sequence: CASSLALGGNTEAFF.

This clone was counted many times. The chain combines TRBV20-1 with TRBJ1-5; a weak D match, TRBD1 (5 bases). This CDR3 contains 17 residues. V was pared by 0 bases and J by 3 bases, with 18 bases between. Germline-derived CDR1 and CDR2 are DFQATT and SNEGSKA (reference sequence). The CDR3 nucleotides read TGCAGTGCTAGAGATCGAGGAAGGGACGGATACAATCAGCCCCAGCATTTT. Encoded protein: CSARDRGRDGYNQPQHF.

J is TRBJ1-3 and V is TRBV20-1; D unresolved. This CDR3 comprises 14 residues. Germline V gene data show CDR1 as DFQATT and CDR2 as SNEGSKA (reference sequence). Between the trimmed V and J ends, which lost 1 base and 0 bases, there was a span of 7 bases. CDR3 region: CSARAGGSGNTIYF. Written as DNA, the CDR3 is TGCAGTGCTAGAGCCGGCGGCTCTGGAAACACCATATATTTT.

This clone was picked up many times. V and J are TRBV28 and TRBJ2-7; D remains unclear. The CDR3 length is 13 residues. Germline V gene lookup returns CDR1 MDHEN and CDR2 SYDVKM. Trimming cost V 5 bases and J 3 bases, with 11 bases left between them. The DNA of the CDR3 is TGTGCCAGCAGTCTTGGGTACTACTACGAGCAGTACTTC. Its protein is CASSLGYYYEQYF.

This clone was detected once. This may arise from a read error, as a much more abundant clone is one base away. The chain is built from TRBV20-1 and TRBJ2-1; TRBD2 matches at 8 bases. The CDR3 contains 14 residues. The V gene's germline CDR1 is DFQATT and CDR2 SNEGSKA (reference sequence). The CDR3 loop reads CSGSREGDFNGQFF. In DNA form, the CDR3 reads TGCAGTGGAAGTCGGGAGGGCGACTTCAATGGGCAGTTCTTC.

This clone was seen repeatedly, ten times or more. The chain has TRBV12-3 or TRBV12-4 and TRBJ2-1; the D gene is possibly TRBD2 (5 bases). The CDR3 is 14 amino acids. V dropped 6 bases and J dropped 15 bases, with 24 bases sitting between them. CDR3 nucleotides: TGTGCCAGCAGCCAACAGACGGGGAGCAGTTATCGGTTCTTC. Its translation is CASSQQTGSSYRFF.

This clone was picked up many times. One end of the junction does not line up with germline, which may come from a read error. The chain joins TRBV2 to TRBJ2-7, with 9 nucleotides matching TRBD1. Germline lookup yields CDR1 SNHLY and CDR2 FYNNEI. CDR3 size: 14 residues. The CDR3 loop is CASREGTGIGEQYF. In DNA, the CDR3 is TGTGCCAGCAGGGAAGGGACAGGGATCGGCGAGCAGTACTTC.

This clone has ten or more counts. The V and J genes are TRBV20-1 and TRBJ1-2; D is possibly TRBD1 (5 bases). CDR1 is DFQATT and CDR2 is SNEGSKA in the germline V gene (reference sequence). The V gene lost 0 bases and the J gene lost 0 bases, with 11 bases spanning the gap. The CDR3 is 15 residues long. Here the CDR3 DNA reads TGCAGTGCTAGAGATGGGCAGGGTGCTAACTATGGCTACACCTTC. It translates to CSARDGQGANYGYTF.

This chain connects TRBV28 to TRBJ2-4; D is unresolved. This CDR3 comprises 14 residues. Trimming shortened V by 3 bases and J by 7 bases, and 13 bases separated the two germline ends. From germline, CDR1 is MDHEN and CDR2 SYDVKM. Here the CDR3 reads CASSLWSRVNIQYF. CDR3 nucleotides: TGTGCCAGCAGTTTGTGGTCGCGAGTGAACATTCAGTACTTC.

This clone was seen ten or more times. CDR3 nucleotide sequence: TGCGCCAGCAGTGAGAAGAGGGCCCCGCAGTATTTT. This gives the protein CASSEKRAPQYF. The genes are TRBV10-1 and TRBJ2-3; tentative D call: TRBD2 (5 bases). This CDR3 comprises 12 residues. Trimming took off 2 bases at V and 10 bases at J, with 10 bases between the two ends. Per the germline V gene, CDR1 is WNHNN and CDR2 is SYGVQD (reference sequence).